This TCR beta chain was sequenced during a study of T cells in narcolepsy. There are 15 residues in the CDR3. Deletions cut 3 bases from V and 2 bases from J, with 10 bases between. Germline CDR1 reads MNHEY; CDR2 reads SMNVEV (reference sequence). Study findings and constraints: Reportedly, autoreactive clonotypes were serially detected in patients' blood but not controls'. In some patient and control memory CD4+ samples, autoreactive clones were absent.

Notes on this clone: Its antigen is undetermined.

Assay used: immunoSEQ multiplex PCR; TCRdb lists only in-frame clones, some missing. The table has tens of thousands of clones, around 83% seen once; the top ten hold around 2.5%. The receptor's source is a human donor with narcolepsy. Sequenced material: CD45RA- memory CD4+ T cells from PBMCs. The chain recombines TRBV27 with TRBJ1-4; possible D gene TRBD1, 6 bases. CDR3 region: CASSLTRGTNEKLFF. The CDR3 nucleotides read TGTGCCAGCAGTTTGACTAGGGGGACTAATGAAAAACTGTTTTTT.